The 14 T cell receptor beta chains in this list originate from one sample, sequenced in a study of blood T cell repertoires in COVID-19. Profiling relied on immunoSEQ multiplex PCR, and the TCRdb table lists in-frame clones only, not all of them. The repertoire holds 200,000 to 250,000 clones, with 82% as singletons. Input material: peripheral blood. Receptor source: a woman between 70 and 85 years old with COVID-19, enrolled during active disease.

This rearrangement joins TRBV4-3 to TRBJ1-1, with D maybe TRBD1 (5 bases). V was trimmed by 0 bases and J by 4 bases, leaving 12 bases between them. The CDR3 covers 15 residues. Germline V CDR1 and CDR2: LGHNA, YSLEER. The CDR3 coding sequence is TGCGCCAGCAGCCAAGAGGCGGGGCTAGGCACTGAAGCTTTCTTT. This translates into CASSQEAGLGTEAFF.

The CDR3 nucleotides read TGTGCCAGCTCACCACCAGGGGTCCCTACAAACCTAACCATGAACACTGAAGCTTTCTTT. This gives the protein CASSPPGVPTNLTMNTEAFF. The gene calls are TRBV18 and TRBJ1-1; possible D gene TRBD1, 5 bases. V was pared by 0 bases and J by 0 bases, with 23 bases between. Germline CDR1 reads KGHSH; CDR2 reads LQKENI. The CDR3 sequence is 20 residues long.

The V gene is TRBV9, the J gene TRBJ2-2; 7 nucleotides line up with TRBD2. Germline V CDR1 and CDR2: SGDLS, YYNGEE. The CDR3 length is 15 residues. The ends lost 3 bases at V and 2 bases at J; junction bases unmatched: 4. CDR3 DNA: TGTGCCAGCAGCGCCCGGGACTATAACACCGGGGAGCTGTTTTTT. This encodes CASSARDYNTGELFF. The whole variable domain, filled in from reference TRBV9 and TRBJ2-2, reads DSGVTQTPKHLITATGQRVTLRCSPRSGDLSVYWYQQSLDQGLQFLIQYYNGEERAKGNILERFSAQQFPDLHSELNLSSLELGDSALYFCASSARDYNTGELFFGEGSRLTVL.

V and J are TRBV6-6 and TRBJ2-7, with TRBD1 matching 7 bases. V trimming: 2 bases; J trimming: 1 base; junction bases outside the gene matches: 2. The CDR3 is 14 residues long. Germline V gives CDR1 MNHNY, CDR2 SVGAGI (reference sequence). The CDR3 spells CASSYEQGSYEQYF. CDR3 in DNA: TGTGCCAGCAGTTACGAACAGGGGTCCTACGAGCAGTACTTC.

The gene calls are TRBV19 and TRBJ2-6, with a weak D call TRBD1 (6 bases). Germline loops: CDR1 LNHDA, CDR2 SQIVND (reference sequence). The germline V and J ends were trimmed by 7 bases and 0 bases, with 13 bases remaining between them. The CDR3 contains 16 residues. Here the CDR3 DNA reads TGTGCCAGTACGGGGACAAGGAGCTCTGGGGCCAACGTCCTGACTTTC. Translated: CASTGTRSSGANVLTF. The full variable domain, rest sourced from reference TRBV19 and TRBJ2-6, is DGGITQSPKYLFRKEGQNVTLSCEQNLNHDAMYWYRQDPGQGLRLIYYSQIVNDFQKGDIAEGYSVSREKKESFPLTVTSAQKNPTAFYLCASTGTRSSGANVLTFGAGSRLTVL.

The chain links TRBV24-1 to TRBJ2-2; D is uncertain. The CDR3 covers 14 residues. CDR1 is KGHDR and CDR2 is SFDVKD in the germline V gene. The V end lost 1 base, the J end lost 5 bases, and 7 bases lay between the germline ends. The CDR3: CATSDFRSTGELFF. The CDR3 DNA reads TGTGCCACCAGTGATTTCCGGAGTACCGGGGAGCTGTTTTTT.

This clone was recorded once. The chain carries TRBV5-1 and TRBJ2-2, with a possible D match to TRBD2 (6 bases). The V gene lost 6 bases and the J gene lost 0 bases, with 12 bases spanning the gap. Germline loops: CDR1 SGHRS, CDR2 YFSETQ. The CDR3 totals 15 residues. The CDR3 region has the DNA TGCGCCAGCAATATCGCGGGACCGAACACCGGGGAGCTGTTTTTT. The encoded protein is CASNIAGPNTGELFF.

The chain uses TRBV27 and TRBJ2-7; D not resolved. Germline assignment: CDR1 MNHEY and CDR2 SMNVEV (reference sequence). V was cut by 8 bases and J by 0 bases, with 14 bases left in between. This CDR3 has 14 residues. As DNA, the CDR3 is TGTGCCAGCGCAGCCACCCGACTCTCCTACGAGCAGTACTTC. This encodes CASAATRLSYEQYF.

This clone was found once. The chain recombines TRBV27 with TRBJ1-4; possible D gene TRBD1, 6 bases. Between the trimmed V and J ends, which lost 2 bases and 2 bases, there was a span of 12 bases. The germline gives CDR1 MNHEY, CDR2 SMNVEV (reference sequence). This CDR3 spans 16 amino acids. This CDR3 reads CASSLRGGMTNEKLFF. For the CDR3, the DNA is TGTGCCAGCAGTTTAAGGGGGGGGATGACTAATGAAAAACTGTTTTTT.

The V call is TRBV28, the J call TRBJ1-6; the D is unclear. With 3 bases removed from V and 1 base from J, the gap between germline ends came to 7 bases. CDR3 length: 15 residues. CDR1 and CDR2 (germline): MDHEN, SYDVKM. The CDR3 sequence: CASSFRLSYNSPLHF. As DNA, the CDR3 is TGTGCCAGCAGTTTCAGGTTATCCTATAATTCACCCCTCCACTTT. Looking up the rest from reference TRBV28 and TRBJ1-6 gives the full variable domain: DVKVTQSSRYLVKRTGEKVFLECVQDMDHENMFWYRQDPGLGLRLIYFSYDVKMKEKGDIPEGYSVSREKKERFSLILESASTNQTSMYLCASSFRLSYNSPLHFGNGTRLTVT.

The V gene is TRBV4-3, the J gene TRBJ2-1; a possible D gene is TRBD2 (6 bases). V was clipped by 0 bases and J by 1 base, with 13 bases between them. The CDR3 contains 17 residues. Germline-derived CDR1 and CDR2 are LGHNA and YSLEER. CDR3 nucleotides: TGCGCCAGCAGCCAAGATTTTACTCTAGCGTCCTACAATGAGCAGTTCTTC. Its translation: CASSQDFTLASYNEQFF.

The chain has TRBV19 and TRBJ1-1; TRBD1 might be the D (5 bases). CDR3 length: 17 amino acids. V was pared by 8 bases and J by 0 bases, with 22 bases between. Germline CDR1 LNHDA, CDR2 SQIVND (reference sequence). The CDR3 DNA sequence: TGTGCCAGTTCGTCAAACCCCAGGGTGGGCATGAACACTGAAGCTTTCTTT. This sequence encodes CASSSNPRVGMNTEAFF.

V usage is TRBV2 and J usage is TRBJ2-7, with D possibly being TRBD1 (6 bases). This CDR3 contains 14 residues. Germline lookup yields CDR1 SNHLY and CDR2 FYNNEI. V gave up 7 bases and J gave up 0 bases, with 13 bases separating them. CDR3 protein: CASIQRGNSYEQYF. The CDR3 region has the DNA TGTGCCAGCATTCAGAGGGGGAACTCCTACGAGCAGTACTTC.

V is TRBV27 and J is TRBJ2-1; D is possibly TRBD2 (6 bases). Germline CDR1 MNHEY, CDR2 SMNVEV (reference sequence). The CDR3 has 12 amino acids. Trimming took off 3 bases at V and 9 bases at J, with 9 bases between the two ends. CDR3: CASSLGGGEQFF. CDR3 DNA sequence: TGTGCCAGCAGTTTGGGAGGAGGTGAGCAGTTCTTC.